This record concerns one TCR beta chain sequence. CDR1 is MGHDK, CDR2 SYGVNS, per germline. Unmatched junction bases numbered 6, after V lost 7 bases and J lost 7 bases. The CDR3 totals 13 residues. 13 Jbeta primers and 60 Vbeta primers were used for the PCR. Clones were read by immunoSEQ multiplex PCR, and TCRdb kept only the in-frame ones, dropping some. The repertoire consists of more than 90,000 clones, with under 85% occurring once and the leading ten covering around 5%. This sample was included in a study of cytomegalovirus exposure and HLA in healthy donors. J is TRBJ2-5 and V is TRBV25-1; 10 bases are shared with TRBD2. Sequencing was carried out using PBMCs. The receptor was derived from a man aged 25-40 years in good health and CMV-seropositive. The CDR3 sequence: CASNGLAVPTQYF. In DNA, the CDR3 is TGTGCCAGCAACGGACTAGCGGTCCCGACCCAGTACTTC.